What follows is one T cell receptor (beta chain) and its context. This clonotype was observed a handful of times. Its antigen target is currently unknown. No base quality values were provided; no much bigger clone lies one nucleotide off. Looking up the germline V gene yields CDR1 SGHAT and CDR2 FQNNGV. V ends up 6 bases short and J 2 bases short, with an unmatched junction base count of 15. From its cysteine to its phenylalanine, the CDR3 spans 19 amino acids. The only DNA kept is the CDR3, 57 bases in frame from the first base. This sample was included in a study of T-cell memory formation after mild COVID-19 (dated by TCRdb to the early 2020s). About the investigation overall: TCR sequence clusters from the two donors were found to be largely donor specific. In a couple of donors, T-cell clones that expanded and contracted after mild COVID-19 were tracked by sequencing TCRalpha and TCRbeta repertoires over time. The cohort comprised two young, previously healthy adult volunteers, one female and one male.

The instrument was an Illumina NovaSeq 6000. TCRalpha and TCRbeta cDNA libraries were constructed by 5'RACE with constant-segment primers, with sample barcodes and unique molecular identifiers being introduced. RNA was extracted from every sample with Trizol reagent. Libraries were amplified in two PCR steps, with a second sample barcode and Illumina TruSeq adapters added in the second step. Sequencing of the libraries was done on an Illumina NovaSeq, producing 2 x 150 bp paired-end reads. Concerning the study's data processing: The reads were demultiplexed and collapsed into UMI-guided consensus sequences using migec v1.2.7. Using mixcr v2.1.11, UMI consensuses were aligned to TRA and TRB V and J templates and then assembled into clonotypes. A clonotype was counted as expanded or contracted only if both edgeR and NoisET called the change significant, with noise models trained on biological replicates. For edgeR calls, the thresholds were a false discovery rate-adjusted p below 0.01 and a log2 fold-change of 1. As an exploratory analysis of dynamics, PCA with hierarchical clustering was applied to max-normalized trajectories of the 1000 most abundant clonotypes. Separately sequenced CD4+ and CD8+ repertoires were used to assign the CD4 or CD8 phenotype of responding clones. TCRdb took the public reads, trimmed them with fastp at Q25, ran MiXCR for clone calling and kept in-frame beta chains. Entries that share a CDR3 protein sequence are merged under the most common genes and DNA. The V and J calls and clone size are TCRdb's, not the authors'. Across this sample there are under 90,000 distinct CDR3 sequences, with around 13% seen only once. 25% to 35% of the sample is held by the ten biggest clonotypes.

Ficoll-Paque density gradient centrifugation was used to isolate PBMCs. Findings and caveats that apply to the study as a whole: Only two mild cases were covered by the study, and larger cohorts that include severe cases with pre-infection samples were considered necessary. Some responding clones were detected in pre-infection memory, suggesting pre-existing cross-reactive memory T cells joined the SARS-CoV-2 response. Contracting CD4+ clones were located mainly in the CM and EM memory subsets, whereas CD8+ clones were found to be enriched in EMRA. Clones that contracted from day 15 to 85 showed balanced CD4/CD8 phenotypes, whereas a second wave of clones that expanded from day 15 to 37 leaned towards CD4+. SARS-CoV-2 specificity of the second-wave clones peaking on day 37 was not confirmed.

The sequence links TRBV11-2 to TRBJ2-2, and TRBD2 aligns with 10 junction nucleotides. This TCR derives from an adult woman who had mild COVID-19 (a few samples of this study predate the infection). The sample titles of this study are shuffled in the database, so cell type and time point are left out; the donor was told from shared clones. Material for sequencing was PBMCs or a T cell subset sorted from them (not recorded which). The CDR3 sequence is CASRSLAGVLDLNTGELFF. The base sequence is TGTGCCAGCAGGTCTCTAGCGGGAGTCCTAGACCTAAACACCGGGGAGCTGTTTTTT.